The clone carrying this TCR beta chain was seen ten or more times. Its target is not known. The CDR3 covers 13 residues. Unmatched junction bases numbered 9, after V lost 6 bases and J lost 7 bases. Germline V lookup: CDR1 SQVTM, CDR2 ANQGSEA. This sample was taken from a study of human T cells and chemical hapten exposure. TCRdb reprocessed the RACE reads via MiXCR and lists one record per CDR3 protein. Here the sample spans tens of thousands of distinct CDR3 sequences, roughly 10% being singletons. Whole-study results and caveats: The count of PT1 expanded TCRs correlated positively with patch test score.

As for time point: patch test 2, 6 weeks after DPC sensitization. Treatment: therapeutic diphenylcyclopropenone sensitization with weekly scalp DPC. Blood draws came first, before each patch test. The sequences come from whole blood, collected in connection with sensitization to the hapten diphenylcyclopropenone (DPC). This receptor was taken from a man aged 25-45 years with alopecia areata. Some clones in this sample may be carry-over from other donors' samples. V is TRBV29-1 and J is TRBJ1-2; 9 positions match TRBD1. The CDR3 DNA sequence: TGCAGCGTAGATACAGGGGGCGCGATTGGCTACACCTTC. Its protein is CSVDTGGAIGYTF.